The sequence of this T cell receptor beta chain was determined in a study of T cells in Graves' hyperthyroidism and ophthalmopathy. The CDR3 loop spans 14 amino acids. Germline values: CDR1 MNHNS, CDR2 SASEGT. Concerning this clonotype: Germline and junction disagree at one end, which may indicate a read error.

From RNA transcripts, TCR beta CDR3 regions were amplified. First-round RT-PCR with HTBI primers amplified the TCR CDR3 region. MiXCR, applied by TCRdb to the multiplex PCR reads, yields one record per CDR3 protein. This sample has around 600,000 distinct CDR3 sequences, with approximately 42% found just once. J is TRBJ2-2 and V is TRBV6-1; D gene ambiguous. Sequencing used peripheral blood or thyroid tissue (not recorded which). The TCR sequence derives from an adult man with Graves' disease, either hyperthyroidism or ophthalmopathy (not recorded which). The CDR3 bases are TGTGCCAGCAGCGACGGGCTGAACACCGGGCAGCTGTTTTTT. This gives the protein CASSDGLNTGQLFF.